Following are 8 T cell receptor beta chains from one sample sequenced in a study of blood T cell repertoires in COVID-19. Assay used: immunoSEQ multiplex PCR; TCRdb lists only in-frame clones, some missing. The sample gives 300,000 to 350,000 clones, almost 90% of which show up once; around 0.93% is in the top ten. The sequenced sample consisted of peripheral blood. The receptors come from a woman between 35 and 50 years old with COVID-19, enrolled during active disease.

This clone showed up just a few times. The CDR3 loop reads CASSLSGGSTEAFF. CDR3 DNA: TGCGCCAGCAGCTTGTCAGGGGGCAGCACTGAAGCTTTCTTT. The rearrangement joins TRBV5-1 to TRBJ1-1, with 8 positions matching TRBD1. The germline gives CDR1 SGHRS, CDR2 YFSETQ. The CDR3 totals 14 residues. Trimming removed 1 base from V and 4 bases from J; junction bases left unmatched: 3.

This clone is a singleton in its sample. V usage is TRBV5-4 and J usage is TRBJ2-7; perhaps TRBD2 as D (7 bases). The V gene lost 3 bases and the J gene lost 4 bases, with 17 bases spanning the gap. The CDR3 contains 15 residues. Per the germline V gene, CDR1 is SGHNT and CDR2 is YYREEE (reference sequence). The CDR3 DNA reads as TGTGCCAGCAGCTCGTGGGGGGGCGCCAGGTACGAGCAGTACTTC. Translation gives CASSSWGGARYEQYF.

The chain uses TRBV27 and TRBJ2-7, with TRBD1 matching 8 bases. CDR1 is MNHEY and CDR2 is SMNVEV in the germline V gene (reference sequence). The CDR3 extends over 15 amino acids. V shed 6 bases and J 2 bases; nucleotides not matched to a gene: 9. CDR3 in DNA: TGTGCCAGCAGCCGCGGACAGGGAGTCGCCTACGAGCAGTACTTC. This translates into CASSRGQGVAYEQYF.

The genes are TRBV11-2 and TRBJ2-7; no definite D call. The CDR3 has 15 residues. The V gene's germline CDR1 is SGHAT and CDR2 FQNNGV. The V gene lost 5 bases and the J gene lost 3 bases, with 17 bases spanning the gap. The CDR3 DNA reads TGTGCCAGCAGCATCTCCGGGTTCACAATCTACGAGCAGTACTTC. It codes for CASSISGFTIYEQYF.

This chain connects TRBV29-1 to TRBJ1-2; D not resolved. Germline CDR1 reads SQVTM; CDR2 reads ANQGSEA. V was shortened by 4 bases and J by 8 bases, with 14 bases between the two germline ends. The CDR3 totals 12 residues. The CDR3 bases are TGCAGCGTTGGCACAGAGCTATGGGGCTACACCTTC. It translates to CSVGTELWGYTF.

The rearrangement uses TRBV4-3 and TRBJ1-2; 12 bases are shared with TRBD1. Losses at the gene ends were 4 bases for V and 4 bases for J; bases not matched to a gene: 7. The CDR3 sequence is 16 residues long. Germline-derived CDR1 and CDR2 are LGHNA and YSLEER. CDR3 sequence (DNA): TGCGCCAGCAGCCCCGGGGACAGGGGGCGATTCTATGGCTACACCTTC. Its translation is CASSPGDRGRFYGYTF.

The rearrangement links TRBV6-4 to TRBJ1-2; 12 nucleotides agree with TRBD1. The CDR3 extends over 16 amino acids. V shed 1 base and J 7 bases; nucleotides not matched to a gene: 7. Germline V gene sequence: CDR1 MRHNA, CDR2 SNTAGT. The CDR3 coding sequence is TGTGCCAGCAGTGACTTGCCGGGACAGGGGGCGCGTGGCTACACCTTC. It codes for CASSDLPGQGARGYTF.

The V and J genes are TRBV6-1 and TRBJ1-4, with unresolved D. Germline CDR1 reads MNHNS; CDR2 reads SASEGT. V lost 9 bases and J lost 5, with 7 bases in between. The CDR3 contains 11 residues. Written as DNA, the CDR3 is TGTGCCAGTGGCGGGAATGAAAAACTGTTTTTT. Translated: CASGGNEKLFF.